A single sample is the source of the 17 T cell receptor beta chains below, sequenced in a study of T cell responses to AZD1222 COVID-19 vaccine. The assay was immunoSEQ multiplex PCR, and TCRdb's table has in-frame clones only and misses some. In the table there are 100,000 to 150,000 clones, about 93% of which are singletons. This specimen consisted of peripheral blood, obtained 28 days after the second AZD1222 dose. These TCRs come from an adult who received the AZD1222 COVID-19 vaccine.

The gene calls are TRBV6-5 and TRBJ1-3, with TRBD1 matching 7 bases. The CDR3 is 13 amino acids. With V trimmed by 8 bases and J by 10 bases, 11 bases remained unmatched. Germline assignment: CDR1 MNHEY and CDR2 SVGAGI. The CDR3 sequence is CASHSGQSTTIYF. As DNA, the CDR3 is TGTGCCAGCCATTCGGGACAGAGTACTACCATATATTTT.

The chain couples TRBV6-2 or TRBV6-3 to TRBJ2-3; 9 positions agree with TRBD2. Germline V gene data show CDR1 as MNHEY and CDR2 as SVGEGT. Trimming took 5 bases from V and 5 from J; bases not matched to a gene: 14. The CDR3 spans 17 residues. CDR3 protein: CASSPLLIAGGLDTQYF. The CDR3 DNA is TGTGCCAGCAGTCCACTATTAATTGCGGGGGGGTTAGATACGCAGTATTTT.

V gene TRBV4-2 combines with J gene TRBJ2-3; 13 bases map to TRBD2. Germline CDR1 reads LGHNA; CDR2 reads YNFKEQ. The CDR3 runs to 16 residues. The V segment lost 3 bases and the J segment 3 bases; nucleotides outside the gene matches: 3. CDR3 in DNA: TGTGCCAGCAGCCAGACTAGCGGGGGGTCAACAGATACGCAGTATTTT. It translates to CASSQTSGGSTDTQYF.

This clone was counted only a few times. The chain uses TRBV6-2 or TRBV6-3 and TRBJ2-7; perhaps TRBD2 as D (5 bases). V was trimmed by 2 bases and J by 5 bases, leaving 13 bases between them. Germline CDR1 and CDR2: MNHEY and SVGEGT. This CDR3 contains 14 residues. CDR3 bases: TGTGCCAGCAGTTACCTCGAGGGTTCCCACGAGCAGTACTTC. Amino acids: CASSYLEGSHEQYF.

The V call is TRBV2, the J call TRBJ2-7; 8 bases fit TRBD1. V was clipped by 5 bases and J by 4 bases; unmatched bases: 10. This CDR3 spans 15 amino acids. The germline CDR1 and CDR2 sequences are SNHLY and FYNNEI. The CDR3 nucleotides are TGTGCCAGCAGTCACATTAAGACAGGGGTGTACGAGCAGTACTTC. This gives the protein CASSHIKTGVYEQYF.

This rearrangement joins TRBV5-6 to TRBJ1-2, with TRBD1 matching 7 bases. This CDR3 is 15 amino acids long. The ends lost 1 base at V and 4 bases at J; junction bases unmatched: 7. Germline V gives CDR1 SGHDT, CDR2 YYEEEE. In DNA form, the CDR3 reads TGTGCCAGCAGCTTGTACAGGGGATTATCCTATGGCTACACCTTC. This codes for CASSLYRGLSYGYTF.

The chain links TRBV6-6 to TRBJ2-3, with 10 bases lining up with TRBD2. Germline V gene lookup returns CDR1 MNHNY and CDR2 SVGAGI (reference sequence). Unmatched junction bases numbered 6, after V lost 7 bases and J lost 5 bases. This CDR3 spans 14 amino acids. CDR3 residues: CASNSGGAIDTQYF. The CDR3 DNA reads TGTGCCAGCAACAGCGGGGGGGCCATAGATACGCAGTATTTT.

V gene TRBV5-1 combines with J gene TRBJ1-4; TRBD1 matches 8 bases. The CDR3 consists of 14 residues. The germline V gene has CDR1 SGHRS and CDR2 YFSETQ. V lost 0 bases, J lost 5 bases, and 0 bases stayed unmatched. CDR3 nucleotides: TGCGCCAGCAGCTTGGGACAGGGGAATGAAAAACTGTTTTTT. It translates to CASSLGQGNEKLFF.

The chain has TRBV27 and TRBJ1-2; D is unresolved. V lost 8 bases and J lost 4, with 8 bases in between. Germline CDR1 MNHEY, CDR2 SMNVEV (reference sequence). The CDR3 has 11 amino acids. The CDR3 spells CASGWAYGYTF. The CDR3 bases are TGTGCCAGCGGTTGGGCCTATGGCTACACCTTC.

The chain recombines TRBV2 with TRBJ2-7; perhaps TRBD2 as D (6 bases). The CDR3 has 14 residues. From germline, CDR1 is SNHLY and CDR2 FYNNEI. With 3 bases removed from V and 6 bases from J, the gap between germline ends came to 15 bases. This CDR3 is CASSDVGTSGEQYF. The CDR3 DNA reads TGTGCCAGCAGTGATGTCGGGACTTCAGGCGAGCAGTACTTC.

This clone has a single count. This chain links TRBV30 with TRBJ2-3; D ambiguous. CDR3 size: 14 residues. V lost 4 bases, J lost 1 base, and 12 bases lay in between. Per germline, CDR1 GTSNPN and CDR2 SVGIG (reference sequence). Here the CDR3 reads CAWTFPPGTDTQYF. CDR3 nucleotide sequence: TGTGCCTGGACTTTCCCACCCGGCACAGATACGCAGTATTTT.

The gene calls are TRBV10-1 and TRBJ2-1, with a tentative D call TRBD2 (6 bases). The germline gives CDR1 WNHNN, CDR2 SYGVQD (reference sequence). V lost 7 bases to trimming and J lost 0 bases, with 10 bases between them. There are 14 residues in the CDR3. This CDR3 is CASTPGSSYNEQFF. CDR3 bases: TGCGCCAGCACCCCCGGGAGCTCCTACAATGAGCAGTTCTTC.

This clone was observed a single time. The chain has TRBV30 and TRBJ2-1; 15 bases are shared with TRBD2. Trimming took 2 bases from V and 4 from J; bases not matched to a gene: 9. This CDR3 region has 18 residues. Germline V gene sequence: CDR1 GTSNPN, CDR2 SVGIG (reference sequence). For the CDR3, the DNA is TGTGCCTGGAGTAAACGGACTAGCGGGAGGGCCAGGTACAATGAGCAGTTCTTC. Encoded protein: CAWSKRTSGRARYNEQFF.

The chain couples TRBV7-2 to TRBJ1-4; D is unclear. This CDR3 spans 15 amino acids. The V gene lost 5 bases and the J gene lost 6 bases, with 16 bases spanning the gap. Per germline, CDR1 SGHTA and CDR2 FQGNSA. The CDR3 DNA reads as TGTGCCAGCAGCCCCTGGGCGGGCGTGGATGAAAAACTGTTTTTT. It codes for CASSPWAGVDEKLFF.

The genes are TRBV25-1 and TRBJ2-2; maybe TRBD2 (6 bases). V lost 1 base to trimming and J lost 5 bases, with 14 bases between them. Germline CDR1 MGHDK, CDR2 SYGVNS. The CDR3 consists of 16 residues. The CDR3 loop reads CASSEFGGGRTGELFF. The CDR3 DNA follows: TGTGCCAGCAGTGAATTCGGGGGAGGACGAACCGGGGAGCTGTTTTTT.

This chain joins TRBV5-1 and TRBJ1-2; D possibly corresponds to TRBD1 (5 bases). Germline CDR1 and CDR2: SGHRS and YFSETQ. This CDR3 has 14 residues. Trimming took off 1 base at V and 6 bases at J, with 13 bases between the two ends. The CDR3 sequence is CASSLRGTEHGYTF. CDR3 bases: TGCGCCAGCAGCTTGAGGGGAACGGAGCATGGCTACACCTTC.

The chain links TRBV6-5 to TRBJ1-1; 9 nucleotides agree with TRBD1. Unmatched junction bases numbered 7, after V lost 6 bases and J lost 5 bases. The length of the CDR3 is 14 residues. Germline loops: CDR1 MNHEY, CDR2 SVGAGI. The CDR3 bases are TGTGCCAGCAGAAAGGGACAGGGAAGAACTGAAGCTTTCTTT. Encoded protein: CASRKGQGRTEAFF.